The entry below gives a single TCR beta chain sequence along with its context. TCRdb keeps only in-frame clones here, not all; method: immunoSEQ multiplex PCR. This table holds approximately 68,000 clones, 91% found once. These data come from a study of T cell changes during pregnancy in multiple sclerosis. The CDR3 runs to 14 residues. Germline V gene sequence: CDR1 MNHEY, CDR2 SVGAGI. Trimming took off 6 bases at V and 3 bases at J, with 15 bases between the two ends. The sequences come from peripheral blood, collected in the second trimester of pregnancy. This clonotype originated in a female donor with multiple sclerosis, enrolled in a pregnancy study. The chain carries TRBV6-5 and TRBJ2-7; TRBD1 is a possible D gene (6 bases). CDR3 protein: CASSRAGQIYEQYF. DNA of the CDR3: TGTGCCAGCAGCCGCGCCGGACAGATCTACGAGCAGTACTTC.